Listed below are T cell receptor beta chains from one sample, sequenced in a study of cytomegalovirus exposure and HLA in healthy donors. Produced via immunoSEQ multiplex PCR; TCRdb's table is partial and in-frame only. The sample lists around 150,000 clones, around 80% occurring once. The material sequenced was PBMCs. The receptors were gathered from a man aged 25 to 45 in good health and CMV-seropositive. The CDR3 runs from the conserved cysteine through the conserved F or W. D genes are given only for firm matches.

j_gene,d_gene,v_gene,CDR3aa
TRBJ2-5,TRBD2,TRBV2,CASSESSGKETQYF
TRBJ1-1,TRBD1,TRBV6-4,CASRLTGAAPEAFF
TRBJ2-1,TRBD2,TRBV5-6,CASRLAGFYNEQFF
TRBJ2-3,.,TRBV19,CASSIEGVNTDTQYF
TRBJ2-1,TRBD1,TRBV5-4,CASSSQGPHNEQFF
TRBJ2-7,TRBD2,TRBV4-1,CASSQRGGNSYEQYF
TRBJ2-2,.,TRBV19,CASSLYTGELFF
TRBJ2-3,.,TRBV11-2,CASRHFSRTDTQYF
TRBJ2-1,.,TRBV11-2,CASSSLQGNEQFF
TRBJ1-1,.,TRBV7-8,CASSLAWGGNTEAFF
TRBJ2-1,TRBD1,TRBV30,CAWTTRFTGQVTYNEQFF
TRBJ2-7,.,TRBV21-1,CASSRAFQGYEQYF
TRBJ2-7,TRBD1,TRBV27,CASSFTGTGVYEQYF
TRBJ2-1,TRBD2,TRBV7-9,CATADRAGTSGRAYNEQFF
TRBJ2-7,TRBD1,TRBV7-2,CASSLVRTGSEQYF
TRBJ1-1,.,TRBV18,CASSPVRGSAFF
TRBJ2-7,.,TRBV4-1,CASSLRAGYEQYF
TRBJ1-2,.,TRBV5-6,CASSPTPNYGYTF
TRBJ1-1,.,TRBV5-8,CASSLVAEAFF
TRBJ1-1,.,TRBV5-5,CASSSDTFTEAFF
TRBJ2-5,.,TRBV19,CASSRGVQETQYF
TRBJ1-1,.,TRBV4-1,CASSQPFDTEAFF
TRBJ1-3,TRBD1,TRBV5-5,CASSLLRDSSGNTIYF
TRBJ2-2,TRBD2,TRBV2,CASRYIAGENTGELFF
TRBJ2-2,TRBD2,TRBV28,CASSLAGGTGELFF
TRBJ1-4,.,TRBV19,CASSFAGAKPEKLFF
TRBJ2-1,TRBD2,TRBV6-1,CASLQREFTNEQFF
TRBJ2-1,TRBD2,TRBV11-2,CASSSLAGAFYEQFF
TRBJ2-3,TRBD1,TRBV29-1,CSVRTGGASNRGTDTQYF
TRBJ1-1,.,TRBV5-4,CASSSTGNTEAFF
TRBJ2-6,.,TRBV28,CASSRTASSGANVLTF
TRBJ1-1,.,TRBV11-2,CASSGTGTVNTEAFF
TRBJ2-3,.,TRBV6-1,CASSEPLFPDTQYF
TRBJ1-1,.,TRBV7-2,CASSSQLNTEAFF
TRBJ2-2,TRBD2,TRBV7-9,CASSLGRGVSGELFF
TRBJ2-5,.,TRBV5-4,CASKSPGETQYF
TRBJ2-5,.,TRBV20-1,CSATTQETQYF
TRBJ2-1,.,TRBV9,CASSVATDNEQFF
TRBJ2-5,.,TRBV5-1,CASSPRVTARVEETQYF
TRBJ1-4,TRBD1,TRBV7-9,CASSPWTGGRDSEKLFF
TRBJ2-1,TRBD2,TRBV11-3,CASSETPGTSGRSYNEQFF
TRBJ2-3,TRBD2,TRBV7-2,CASSFVAGGPRSDTQYF
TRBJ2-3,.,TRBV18,CASSPTGASTDTQYF
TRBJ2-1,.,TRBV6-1,CASSEALESYNEQFF
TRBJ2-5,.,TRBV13,CASSLEGETQYF
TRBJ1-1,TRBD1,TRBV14,CASSHRDRVTEAFF
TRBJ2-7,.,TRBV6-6,CASSYTESEQYF
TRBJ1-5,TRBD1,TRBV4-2,CASSQDPLYSQGATINQPQHF
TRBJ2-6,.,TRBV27,CASSLAAGQISGANVLTF
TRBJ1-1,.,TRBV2,CASSEVQENTEAFF
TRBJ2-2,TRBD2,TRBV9,CASSAVAGEAGELFF
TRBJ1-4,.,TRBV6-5,CASSSDGGPNEKLFF
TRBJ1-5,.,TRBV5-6,CASSLGQGDQPQHF
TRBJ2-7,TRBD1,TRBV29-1,CSVDSAQGGGQYF
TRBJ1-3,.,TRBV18,CASSPGQISGNTIYF
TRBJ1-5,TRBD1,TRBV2,CASNYRGSNQPQHF
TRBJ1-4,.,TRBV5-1,CASSYATGGGPNEKLFF
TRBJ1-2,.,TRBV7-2,CASRPDSNYGYTF
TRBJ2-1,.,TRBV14,CASRSTENYNEQFF